This T cell receptor (beta chain) emerged from a study of blood T cells in healthy people across ages. Study-wide findings and caveats: Unsorted PBMCs blocked a conclusive comparison of naive and antigen-experienced cells.

This CDR3 comprises 14 residues. Between the trimmed V and J ends, which lost 2 bases and 2 bases, there was a span of 12 bases. Germline CDR1 reads SQVTM; CDR2 reads ANQGSEA. This clonotype was seen just once. The target antigen is unknown. Primed by a sample-barcoded 5' primer and a J-beta primer mix, a second PCR proceeded for roughly 6 to 12 cycles. TCRdb redid the calling of the 5' RACE reads with MiXCR, one entry per CDR3 protein. The table records hundreds of thousands of distinct CDR3 sequences, roughly 64% of them present only once. This TCR derives from a man in his thirties or forties in good health. V gene TRBV29-1 combines with J gene TRBJ2-5; D not resolved. The sample was blood. For the CDR3, the DNA is TGCAGCGTTGAACCTCAAGAAATACAAGAGACCCAGTACTTC. This codes for CSVEPQEIQETQYF.